Listed below are T cell receptor beta chains from one sample, sequenced in a study of siplizumab effects on memory and regulatory T cells. Clones were read by immunoSEQ multiplex PCR, and TCRdb kept only the in-frame ones, dropping some. The sample includes approximately 82,000 clones, about nine tenths of them seen just once. The sequenced sample consisted of Tregs sorted from blood. Receptor source: a human donor in good health. Both conserved end residues are part of each CDR3. Not all rows give a size; the values are once, few, many and, for expanded clones, a class.

clone_size: -
j_call: TRBJ2-3
cdr3_length: 18
v_call: TRBV9
cdr3_aa: CASSAGRQFLQSTDTQYF

clone_size: -
j_call: TRBJ1-1
cdr3_length: 14
v_call: TRBV19
cdr3_aa: CASSSQAENTEAFF

clone_size: -
j_call: TRBJ2-3
cdr3_length: 18
v_call: TRBV7-9
cdr3_aa: CASSLRLAGGRSTDTQYF

clone_size: -
j_call: TRBJ1-1
cdr3_length: 14
v_call: TRBV19
cdr3_aa: CASSFAGLNTEAFF

clone_size: -
j_call: TRBJ1-3
cdr3_length: 13
v_call: TRBV5-5
cdr3_aa: CATGQSTGNTIYF

clone_size: -
j_call: TRBJ2-3
cdr3_length: 12
v_call: TRBV7-2
cdr3_aa: CASSLHTDTQYF

clone_size: -
j_call: TRBJ1-1
cdr3_length: 13
v_call: TRBV29-1
cdr3_aa: CSAPGQSNTEAFF

clone_size: -
j_call: TRBJ2-7
cdr3_length: 11
v_call: TRBV5-1
cdr3_aa: CASSLYYEQYF

clone_size: -
j_call: TRBJ2-1
cdr3_length: 13
v_call: TRBV18
cdr3_aa: CATSRYLDNEQFF

clone_size: -
j_call: TRBJ2-1
cdr3_length: 14
v_call: TRBV11-1
cdr3_aa: CASTTLRGDNEQFF

clone_size: -
j_call: TRBJ2-7
cdr3_length: 11
v_call: TRBV2
cdr3_aa: CASSPGTEEYF

clone_size: -
j_call: TRBJ2-3
cdr3_length: 17
v_call: TRBV9
cdr3_aa: CASSLLPGTSNVDTQYF

clone_size: once
j_call: TRBJ1-2
cdr3_length: 13
v_call: TRBV5-6
cdr3_aa: CASRGNTGYGYTF

clone_size: -
j_call: TRBJ1-5
cdr3_length: 12
v_call: TRBV6-1
cdr3_aa: CASRIQGQPQHF

clone_size: -
j_call: TRBJ2-4
cdr3_length: 15
v_call: TRBV6-6
cdr3_aa: CASSTPEIAKNIQYF

clone_size: -
j_call: TRBJ1-2
cdr3_length: 11
v_call: TRBV20-1
cdr3_aa: CGARQGGGYTF

clone_size: few
j_call: TRBJ2-1
cdr3_length: 15
v_call: TRBV6-5
cdr3_aa: CASSYDRVSYNEQFF

clone_size: -
j_call: TRBJ2-7
cdr3_length: 13
v_call: TRBV7-6
cdr3_aa: CASSTGGGSEQYF

clone_size: -
j_call: TRBJ2-3
cdr3_length: 13
v_call: TRBV10-1
cdr3_aa: CASGMTGTDTQYF

clone_size: -
j_call: TRBJ2-2
cdr3_length: 17
v_call: TRBV9
cdr3_aa: CASSVEGLAGYTGELFF

clone_size: -
j_call: TRBJ2-1
cdr3_length: 15
v_call: TRBV19
cdr3_aa: CASSMERWGYNEQFF

clone_size: -
j_call: TRBJ2-2
cdr3_length: 16
v_call: TRBV6-4
cdr3_aa: CASSDYDLANTGELFF

clone_size: -
j_call: TRBJ2-7
cdr3_length: 14
v_call: TRBV5-1
cdr3_aa: CASSLGGTSYEQYF

clone_size: -
j_call: TRBJ1-3
cdr3_length: 17
v_call: TRBV15
cdr3_aa: CATSRDPGGYSGNTIYF

clone_size: -
j_call: TRBJ1-1
cdr3_length: 12
v_call: TRBV14
cdr3_aa: CASSPLNPWAFF

clone_size: -
j_call: TRBJ1-2
cdr3_length: 14
v_call: TRBV6-6
cdr3_aa: CASSYSGPQDGYTF

clone_size: -
j_call: TRBJ2-6
cdr3_length: 16
v_call: TRBV18
cdr3_aa: CASSPPEGRGANVLTF

clone_size: -
j_call: TRBJ1-1
cdr3_length: 15
v_call: TRBV5-1
cdr3_aa: CASSLEATMNTEAFF

clone_size: -
j_call: TRBJ1-4
cdr3_length: 15
v_call: TRBV4-2
cdr3_aa: CASSPSGTGNEKLFF

clone_size: once
j_call: TRBJ2-7
cdr3_length: 15
v_call: TRBV19
cdr3_aa: CASSYRQVGSYEQYF

clone_size: -
j_call: TRBJ1-1
cdr3_length: 14
v_call: TRBV5-5
cdr3_aa: CASSLEARGTEAFF

clone_size: -
j_call: TRBJ2-2
cdr3_length: 15
v_call: TRBV10-3
cdr3_aa: CAIGGLAGSTGELFF

clone_size: -
j_call: TRBJ1-1
cdr3_length: 16
v_call: TRBV5-5
cdr3_aa: CASSHSPHGGGTEAFF

clone_size: -
j_call: TRBJ2-7
cdr3_length: 14
v_call: TRBV6-1
cdr3_aa: CASTPDRSSYEQYF

clone_size: -
j_call: TRBJ2-3
cdr3_length: 15
v_call: TRBV10-2
cdr3_aa: CASSGTSGGANTQYF

clone_size: few
j_call: TRBJ1-5
cdr3_length: 9
v_call: TRBV7-9
cdr3_aa: CAIGQPQHF

clone_size: -
j_call: TRBJ1-2
cdr3_length: 14
v_call: TRBV6-1
cdr3_aa: CASSGEKWSYGYTF

clone_size: -
j_call: TRBJ1-6
cdr3_length: 14
v_call: TRBV4-3
cdr3_aa: CASSRVRNNSPLHF

clone_size: -
j_call: TRBJ1-6
cdr3_length: 14
v_call: TRBV6-5
cdr3_aa: CASSYSKENSPLHF

clone_size: -
j_call: TRBJ2-5
cdr3_length: 13
v_call: TRBV5-4
cdr3_aa: CAVSQGGRETQYF

clone_size: -
j_call: TRBJ1-4
cdr3_length: 17
v_call: TRBV29-1
cdr3_aa: CSVAAGTGGAGGEKLFF

clone_size: -
j_call: TRBJ2-7
cdr3_length: 15
v_call: TRBV12-5
cdr3_aa: CASASWRLLPYEQYF

clone_size: few
j_call: TRBJ1-5
cdr3_length: 14
v_call: TRBV9
cdr3_aa: CASSAGQTNQPQHF

clone_size: -
j_call: TRBJ2-7
cdr3_length: 15
v_call: TRBV4-1
cdr3_aa: CASSQEGQAGSVQYF

clone_size: -
j_call: TRBJ2-2
cdr3_length: 12
v_call: TRBV7-3
cdr3_aa: CASSLMAGELFF

clone_size: -
j_call: TRBJ1-2
cdr3_length: 13
v_call: TRBV6-1
cdr3_aa: CASSYQDGYGYTF

clone_size: -
j_call: TRBJ2-1
cdr3_length: 18
v_call: TRBV7-6
cdr3_aa: CASSLRDGRFSSYNEQFF

clone_size: -
j_call: TRBJ1-6
cdr3_length: 11
v_call: TRBV19
cdr3_aa: CASSRQGPLHF

clone_size: -
j_call: TRBJ2-7
cdr3_length: 11
v_call: TRBV28
cdr3_aa: CASRGAYEQYF